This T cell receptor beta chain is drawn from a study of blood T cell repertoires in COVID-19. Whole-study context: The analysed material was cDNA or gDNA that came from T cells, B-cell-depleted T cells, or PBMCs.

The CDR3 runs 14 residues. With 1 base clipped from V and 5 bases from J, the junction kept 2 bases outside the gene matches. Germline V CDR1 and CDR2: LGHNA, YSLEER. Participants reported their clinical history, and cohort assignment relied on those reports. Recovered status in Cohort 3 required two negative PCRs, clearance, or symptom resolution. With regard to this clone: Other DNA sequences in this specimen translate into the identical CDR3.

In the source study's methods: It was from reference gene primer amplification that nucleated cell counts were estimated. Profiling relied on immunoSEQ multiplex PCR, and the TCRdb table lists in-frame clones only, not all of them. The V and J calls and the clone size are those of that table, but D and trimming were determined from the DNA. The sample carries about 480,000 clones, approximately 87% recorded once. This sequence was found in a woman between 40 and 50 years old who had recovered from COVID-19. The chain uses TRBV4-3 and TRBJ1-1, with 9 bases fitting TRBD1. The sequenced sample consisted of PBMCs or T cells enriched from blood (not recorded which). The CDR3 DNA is TGCGCCAGCAGCCAAGCGACAGGGGGGACTGAAGCTTTCTTT. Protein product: CASSQATGGTEAFF.